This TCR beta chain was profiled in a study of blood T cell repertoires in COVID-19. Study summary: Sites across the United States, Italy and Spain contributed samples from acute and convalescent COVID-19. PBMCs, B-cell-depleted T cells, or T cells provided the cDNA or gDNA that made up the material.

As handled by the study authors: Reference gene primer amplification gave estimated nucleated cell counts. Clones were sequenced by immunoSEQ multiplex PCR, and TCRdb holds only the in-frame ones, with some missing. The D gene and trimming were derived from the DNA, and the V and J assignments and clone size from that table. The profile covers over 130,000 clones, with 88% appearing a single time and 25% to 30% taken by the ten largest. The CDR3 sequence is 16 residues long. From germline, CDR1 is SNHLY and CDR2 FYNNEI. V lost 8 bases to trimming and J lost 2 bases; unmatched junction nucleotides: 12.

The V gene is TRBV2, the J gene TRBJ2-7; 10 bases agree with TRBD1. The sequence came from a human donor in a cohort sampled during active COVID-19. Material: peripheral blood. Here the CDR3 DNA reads TGTGCCAGCTTACCGGGACAGGGGCCCAGCGCCTACGAGCAGTACTTC. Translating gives CASLPGQGPSAYEQYF.